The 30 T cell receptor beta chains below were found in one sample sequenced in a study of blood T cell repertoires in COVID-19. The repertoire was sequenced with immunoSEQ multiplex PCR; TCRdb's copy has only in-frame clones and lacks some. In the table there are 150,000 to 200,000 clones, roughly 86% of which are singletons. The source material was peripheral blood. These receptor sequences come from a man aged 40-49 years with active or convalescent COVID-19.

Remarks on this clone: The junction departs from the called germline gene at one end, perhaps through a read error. CDR3 coding DNA: TGTGCCACCAGCAGAGAGGGCACACCTTCCTCCGAGCAGTACTTC. This gives the protein CATSREGTPSSEQYF. The chain has TRBV15 and TRBJ2-7; D unresolved. Germline CDR1 is LNHNV and CDR2 is YYDKDF (reference sequence). This CDR3 is 15 amino acids long. Together with reference TRBV15 and TRBJ2-7, the CDR3 gives the full variable domain: DAMVIQNPRYQVTQFGKPVTLSCSQTLNHNVMYWYQQKSSQAPKLLFHYYDKDFNNEADTPDNFQSRRPNTSFCFLDIRSPGLGDTAMYLCATSREGTPSSEQYFGPGTRLTVT.

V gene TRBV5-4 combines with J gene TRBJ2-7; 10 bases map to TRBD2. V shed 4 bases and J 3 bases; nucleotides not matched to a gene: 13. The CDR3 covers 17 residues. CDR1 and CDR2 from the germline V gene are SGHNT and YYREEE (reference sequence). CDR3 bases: TGTGCCAGCAGCCCGGCGCCAAGCGGGGGGGCCTTCTACGAGCAGTACTTC. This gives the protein CASSPAPSGGAFYEQYF. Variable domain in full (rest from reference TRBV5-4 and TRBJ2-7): ETGVTQSPTHLIKTRGQQVTLRCSSQSGHNTVSWYQQALGQGPQFIFQYYREEENGRGNFPPRFSGLQFPNYSSELNVNALELDDSALYLCASSPAPSGGAFYEQYFGPGTRLTVT.

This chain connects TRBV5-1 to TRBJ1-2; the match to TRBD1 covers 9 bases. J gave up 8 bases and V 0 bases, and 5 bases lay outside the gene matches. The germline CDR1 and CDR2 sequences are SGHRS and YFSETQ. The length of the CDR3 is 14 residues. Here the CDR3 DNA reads TGCGCCAGCAGCTTGGAAACAGGGGGCAAGGGCTACACCTTC. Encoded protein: CASSLETGGKGYTF. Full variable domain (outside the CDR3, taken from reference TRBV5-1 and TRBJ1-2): KAGVTQTPRYLIKTRGQQVTLSCSPISGHRSVSWYQQTPGQGLQFLFEYFSETQRNKGNFPGRFSGRQFSNSRSEMNVSTLELGDSALYLCASSLETGGKGYTFGSGTRLTVV.

The CDR3 DNA reads TGTGCCAGCAGCTTAGATAGGACAGCCTACGAGCAGTACTTC. Encoded protein: CASSLDRTAYEQYF. The chain joins TRBV7-8 to TRBJ2-7; D may be TRBD1 (6 bases). CDR1 SGHVS and CDR2 FQNEAQ come from the germline V gene. This CDR3 is built from 14 residues. The V end was cut by 1 base, the J end by 2 bases, with 9 bases between.

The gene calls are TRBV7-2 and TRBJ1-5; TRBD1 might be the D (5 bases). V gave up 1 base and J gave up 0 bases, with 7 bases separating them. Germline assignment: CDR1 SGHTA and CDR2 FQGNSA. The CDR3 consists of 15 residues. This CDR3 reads CASSLVQGSNQPQHF. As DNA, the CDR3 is TGTGCCAGCAGCTTAGTTCAGGGTAGCAATCAGCCCCAGCATTTT.

The CDR3 nucleotides are TGCGCCAGCAGCGCCGGACAGGCCCATGAAGCTTTCTTT. This gives the protein CASSAGQAHEAFF. The chain carries TRBV5-1 and TRBJ1-1, with 7 bases aligning to TRBD1. Trimming cost V 4 bases and J 7 bases; bases outside gene matches: 7. This CDR3 comprises 13 residues. Germline V gene data show CDR1 as SGHRS and CDR2 as YFSETQ.

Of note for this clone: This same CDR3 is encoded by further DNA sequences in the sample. Written as DNA, the CDR3 is TGTGCCAGCAGTTTCGGAGCTAACTATGGCTACACCTTC. The encoded protein is CASSFGANYGYTF. V and J are TRBV28 and TRBJ1-2, with D unclear. This CDR3 has 13 amino acids. The germline gives CDR1 MDHEN, CDR2 SYDVKM. Trimming removed 3 bases at V and 0 bases at J, with 5 bases between.

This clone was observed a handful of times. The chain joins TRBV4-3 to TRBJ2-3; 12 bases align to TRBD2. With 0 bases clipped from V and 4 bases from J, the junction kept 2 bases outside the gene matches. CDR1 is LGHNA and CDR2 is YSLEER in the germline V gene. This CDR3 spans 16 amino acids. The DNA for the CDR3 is TGCGCCAGCAGCCAAGAGGCTAGCGGGGGGGCAGATACGCAGTATTTT. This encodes CASSQEASGGADTQYF.

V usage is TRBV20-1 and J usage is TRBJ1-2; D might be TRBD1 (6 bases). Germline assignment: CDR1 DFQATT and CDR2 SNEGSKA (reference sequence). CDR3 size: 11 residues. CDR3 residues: CSGGQNYGYTF. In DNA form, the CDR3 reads TGCAGCGGTGGACAGAACTATGGCTACACCTTC.

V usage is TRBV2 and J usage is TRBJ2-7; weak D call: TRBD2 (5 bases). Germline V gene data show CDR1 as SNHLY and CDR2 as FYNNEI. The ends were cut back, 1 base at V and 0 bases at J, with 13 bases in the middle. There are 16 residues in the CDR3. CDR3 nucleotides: TGTGCCAGCAGTGAAGGGAGGTCGAGCAGCTCCTACGAGCAGTACTTC. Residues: CASSEGRSSSSYEQYF. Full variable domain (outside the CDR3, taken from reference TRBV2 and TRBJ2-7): EPEVTQTPSHQVTQMGQEVILRCVPISNHLYFYWYRQILGQKVEFLVSFYNNEISEKSEIFDDQFSVERPDGSNFTLKIRSTKLEDSAMYFCASSEGRSSSSYEQYFGPGTRLTVT.

The CDR3 region has the DNA TGTGCCAGCAGCCAAGTAAATTCTGGCTACACCTTC. It encodes CASSQVNSGYTF. The rearrangement joins TRBV3-1 (or the pseudogene TRBV3-2) to TRBJ1-2, with no clear D. The V gene's germline CDR1 is LGHDT and CDR2 YNNKEL (reference sequence). Trimming shortened V by 1 base and J by 7 bases, and 7 bases separated the two germline ends. The CDR3 has 12 amino acids.

The CDR3 DNA sequence: TGTGCTAGTGGTAACCCGACAGGGCGCTCTGGAAACACCATATATTTT. Protein sequence: CASGNPTGRSGNTIYF. This rearrangement joins TRBV12-5 to TRBJ1-3; 7 bases are shared with TRBD1. This CDR3 region has 16 residues. Germline V gives CDR1 LGHNT, CDR2 FRNRAP. V lost 5 bases to trimming and J lost 0 bases; unmatched junction nucleotides: 7.

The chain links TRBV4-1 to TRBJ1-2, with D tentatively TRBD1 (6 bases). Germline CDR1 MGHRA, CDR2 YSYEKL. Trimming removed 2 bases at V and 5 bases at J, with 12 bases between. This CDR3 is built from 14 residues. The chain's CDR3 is CASSQTTGLYGYTF. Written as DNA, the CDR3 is TGCGCCAGCAGCCAAACGACAGGACTTTATGGCTACACCTTC.

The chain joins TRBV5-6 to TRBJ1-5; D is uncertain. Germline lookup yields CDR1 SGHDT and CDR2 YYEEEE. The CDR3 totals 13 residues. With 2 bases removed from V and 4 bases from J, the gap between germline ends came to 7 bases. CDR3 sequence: CASSFQRNQPQHF. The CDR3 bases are TGTGCCAGCAGCTTCCAGAGGAATCAGCCCCAGCATTTT.

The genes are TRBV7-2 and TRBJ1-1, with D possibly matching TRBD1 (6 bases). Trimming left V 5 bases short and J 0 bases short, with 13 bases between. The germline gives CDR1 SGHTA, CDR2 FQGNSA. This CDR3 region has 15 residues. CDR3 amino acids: CASSATGTLNTEAFF. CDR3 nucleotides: TGTGCCAGCAGCGCCACAGGGACGTTGAACACTGAAGCTTTCTTT.

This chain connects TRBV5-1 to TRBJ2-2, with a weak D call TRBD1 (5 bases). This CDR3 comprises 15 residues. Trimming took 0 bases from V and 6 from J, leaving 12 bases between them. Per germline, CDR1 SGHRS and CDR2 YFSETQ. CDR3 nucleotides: TGCGCCAGCAGCTTGGAGCAGGGAAGGTCCGGGGAGCTGTTTTTT. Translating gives CASSLEQGRSGELFF.

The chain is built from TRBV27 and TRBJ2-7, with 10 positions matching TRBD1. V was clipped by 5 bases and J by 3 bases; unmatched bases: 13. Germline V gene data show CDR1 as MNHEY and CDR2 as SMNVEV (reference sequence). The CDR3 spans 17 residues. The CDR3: CASSPNPRDRGFYEQYF. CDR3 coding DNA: TGTGCCAGCAGTCCAAATCCCCGGGACAGGGGTTTCTACGAGCAGTACTTC.

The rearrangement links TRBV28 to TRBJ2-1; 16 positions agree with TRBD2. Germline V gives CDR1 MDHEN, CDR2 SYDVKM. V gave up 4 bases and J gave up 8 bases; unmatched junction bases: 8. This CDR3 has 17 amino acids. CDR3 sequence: CASSYQGLAGGFYEQFF. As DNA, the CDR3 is TGTGCCAGCAGTTACCAGGGACTAGCGGGGGGGTTTTATGAGCAGTTCTTC.

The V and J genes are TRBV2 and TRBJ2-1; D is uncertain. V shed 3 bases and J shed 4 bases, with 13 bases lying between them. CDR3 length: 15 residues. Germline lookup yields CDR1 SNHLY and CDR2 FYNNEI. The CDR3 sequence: CASSDPRKTYNEQFF. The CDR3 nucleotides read TGTGCCAGCAGTGACCCCCGCAAGACTTACAATGAGCAGTTCTTC.

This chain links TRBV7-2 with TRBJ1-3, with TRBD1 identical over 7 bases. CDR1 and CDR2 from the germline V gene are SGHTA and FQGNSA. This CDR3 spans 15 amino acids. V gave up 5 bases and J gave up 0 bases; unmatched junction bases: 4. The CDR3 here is CASSPRTGSGNTIYF. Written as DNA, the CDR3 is TGTGCCAGCAGCCCCCGGACAGGCTCTGGAAACACCATATATTTT.

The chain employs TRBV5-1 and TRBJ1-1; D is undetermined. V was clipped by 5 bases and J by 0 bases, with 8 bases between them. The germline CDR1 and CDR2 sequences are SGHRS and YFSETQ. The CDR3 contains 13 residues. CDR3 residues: CASRAGLNTEAFF. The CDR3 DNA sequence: TGCGCCAGCAGGGCGGGGTTGAACACTGAAGCTTTCTTT.

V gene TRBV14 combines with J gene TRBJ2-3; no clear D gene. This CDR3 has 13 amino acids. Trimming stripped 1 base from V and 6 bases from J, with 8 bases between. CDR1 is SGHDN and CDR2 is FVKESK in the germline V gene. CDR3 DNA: TGTGCCAGCAGCCAAGCCGCCGCGGATACGCAGTATTTT. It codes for CASSQAAADTQYF.

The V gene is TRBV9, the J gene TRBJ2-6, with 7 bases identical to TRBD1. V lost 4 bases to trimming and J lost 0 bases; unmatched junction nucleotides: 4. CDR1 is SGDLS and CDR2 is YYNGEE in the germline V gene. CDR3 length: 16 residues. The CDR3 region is CASSTGQASGANVLTF. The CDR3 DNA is TGTGCCAGCAGCACCGGACAGGCCTCTGGGGCCAACGTCCTGACTTTC.

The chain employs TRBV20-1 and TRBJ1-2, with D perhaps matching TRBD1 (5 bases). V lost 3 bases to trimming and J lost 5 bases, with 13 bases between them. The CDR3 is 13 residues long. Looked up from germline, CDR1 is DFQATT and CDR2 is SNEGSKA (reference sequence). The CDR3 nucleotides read TGCAGTGCTAGTGGGTCGGCAGGGTATGGCTACACCTTC. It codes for CSASGSAGYGYTF.

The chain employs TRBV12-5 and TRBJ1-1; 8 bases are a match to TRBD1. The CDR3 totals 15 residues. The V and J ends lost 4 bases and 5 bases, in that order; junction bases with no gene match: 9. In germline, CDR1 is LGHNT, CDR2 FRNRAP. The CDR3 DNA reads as TGTGCTAGTGGTTCATACAGGGGGGATTGGACTGAAGCTTTCTTT. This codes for CASGSYRGDWTEAFF. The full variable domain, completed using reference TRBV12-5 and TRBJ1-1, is DARVTQTPRHKVTEMGQEVTMRCQPILGHNTVFWYRQTMMQGLELLAYFRNRAPLDDSGMPKDRFSAEMPDATLATLKIQPSEPRDSAVYFCASGSYRGDWTEAFFGQGTRLTVV.

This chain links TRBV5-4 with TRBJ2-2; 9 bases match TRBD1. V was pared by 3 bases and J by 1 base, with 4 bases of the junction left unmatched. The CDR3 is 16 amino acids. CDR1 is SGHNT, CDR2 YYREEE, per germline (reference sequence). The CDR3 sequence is CASSWDRVGNTGELFF. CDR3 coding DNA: TGTGCCAGCAGCTGGGACAGGGTCGGGAACACCGGGGAGCTGTTTTTT.

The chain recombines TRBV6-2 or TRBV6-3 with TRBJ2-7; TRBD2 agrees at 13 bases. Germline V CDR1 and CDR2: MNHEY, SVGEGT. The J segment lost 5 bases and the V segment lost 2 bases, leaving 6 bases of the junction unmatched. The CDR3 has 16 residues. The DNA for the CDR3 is TGTGCCAGCAGTTACCCGACTAGCGGGGGGACCCACGAGCAGTACTTC. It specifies CASSYPTSGGTHEQYF.

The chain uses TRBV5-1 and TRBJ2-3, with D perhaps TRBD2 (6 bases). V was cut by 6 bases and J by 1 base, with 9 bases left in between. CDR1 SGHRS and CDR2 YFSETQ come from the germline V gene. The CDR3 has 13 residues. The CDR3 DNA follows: TGCGCCAGCAAGGAGGGGCGCACAGATACGCAGTATTTT. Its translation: CASKEGRTDTQYF.

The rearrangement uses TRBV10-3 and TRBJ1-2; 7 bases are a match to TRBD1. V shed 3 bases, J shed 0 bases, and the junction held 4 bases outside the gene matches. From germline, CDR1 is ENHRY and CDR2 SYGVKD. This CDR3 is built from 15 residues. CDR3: CAISDRGTANYGYTF. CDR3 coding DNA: TGTGCCATCAGTGACCGTGGGACAGCTAACTATGGCTACACCTTC.

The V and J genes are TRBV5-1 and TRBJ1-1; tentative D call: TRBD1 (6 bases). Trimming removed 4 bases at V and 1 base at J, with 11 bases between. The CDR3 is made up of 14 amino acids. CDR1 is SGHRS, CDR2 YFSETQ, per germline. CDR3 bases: TGCGCCAGCAGCCCGGGACAACCGAACACTGAAGCTTTCTTT. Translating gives CASSPGQPNTEAFF.